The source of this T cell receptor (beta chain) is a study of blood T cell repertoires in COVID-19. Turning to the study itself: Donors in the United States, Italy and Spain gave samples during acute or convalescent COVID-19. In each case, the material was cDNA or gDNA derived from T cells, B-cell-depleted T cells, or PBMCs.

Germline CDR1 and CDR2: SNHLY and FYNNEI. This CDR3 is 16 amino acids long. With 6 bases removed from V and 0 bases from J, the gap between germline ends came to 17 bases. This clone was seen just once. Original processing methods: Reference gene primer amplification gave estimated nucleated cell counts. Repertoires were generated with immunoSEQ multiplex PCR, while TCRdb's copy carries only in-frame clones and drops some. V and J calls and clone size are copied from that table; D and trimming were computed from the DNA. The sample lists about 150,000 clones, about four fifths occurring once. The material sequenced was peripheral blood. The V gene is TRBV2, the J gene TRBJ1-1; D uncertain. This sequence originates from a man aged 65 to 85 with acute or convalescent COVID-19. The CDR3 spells CASSAGRSRVNTEAFF. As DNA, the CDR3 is TGTGCCAGCAGCGCCGGTCGTAGTCGGGTGAACACTGAAGCTTTCTTT.